A single sample is the source of the 10 T cell receptor beta chains below, sequenced in a study of cytomegalovirus exposure and HLA in healthy donors. Researchers ran the PCR with 60 Vbeta and 13 Jbeta primers. TCRdb keeps only in-frame clones here, not all; method: immunoSEQ multiplex PCR. The sample records roughly 280,000 clones, approximately 70% being singletons. Sequenced: PBMCs. The source of these receptors is a female donor in good health and CMV-seronegative.

V usage is TRBV6-5 and J usage is TRBJ1-2, with D perhaps matching TRBD1 (6 bases). The germline V gene has CDR1 MNHEY and CDR2 SVGAGI. The ends were cut back, 6 bases at V and 2 bases at J, with 10 bases in the middle. The CDR3 spans 13 residues. This chain's CDR3 is CASSPTGNYGYTF. The CDR3, as DNA: TGTGCCAGCAGCCCAACAGGGAACTATGGCTACACCTTC.

V is TRBV7-9 and J is TRBJ2-1, with a tentative D call TRBD1 (5 bases). The V gene lost 5 bases and the J gene lost 0 bases, with 17 bases spanning the gap. Germline CDR1 is SEHNR and CDR2 is FQNEAQ (reference sequence). CDR3 size: 17 residues. CDR3 in DNA: TGTGCCAGCAGCCCAAGAGCAAGCGACAGCTCCTACAATGAGCAGTTCTTC. Encoded protein: CASSPRASDSSYNEQFF.

A word on this clone: One junction end does not reproduce the germline sequence, and a read error may be involved. J is TRBJ2-3 and V is TRBV7-9; D may be TRBD2 (5 bases). The CDR3 has 15 residues. In germline, CDR1 is SEHNR, CDR2 FQNEAQ (reference sequence). CDR3 nucleotides: TGTTCCAGCAGCAGGAATGGCGGGAGCACAGATACGCAGTATTTT. Amino acid sequence: CSSSRNGGSTDTQYF.

This clone occurred once. The genes are TRBV11-2 and TRBJ1-1, with D tentatively TRBD1 (6 bases). Deletions cut 6 bases from V and 6 bases from J, with 14 bases between. Germline V gives CDR1 SGHAT, CDR2 FQNNGV. This CDR3 spans 13 amino acids. The CDR3 here is CASRRQAEAEAFF. The CDR3 region has the DNA TGTGCCAGCAGGCGACAGGCAGAGGCTGAAGCTTTCTTT.

This chain links TRBV27 with TRBJ2-3, with 7 bases lining up with TRBD2. The CDR3 runs 16 residues. Trimming at V came to 5 bases and at J to 6 bases, leaving 14 bases not matched to a gene. Germline CDR1 and CDR2: MNHEY and SMNVEV (reference sequence). The CDR3 DNA reads as TGTGCCAGCAGTCCTACCGGGGAGGGACCCCGGGATACGCAGTATTTT. This gives the protein CASSPTGEGPRDTQYF.

Only a few counts were recorded for this clone. This chain connects TRBV5-1 to TRBJ1-4; 7 nucleotides match TRBD1. Trimming removed 5 bases from V and 7 bases from J; junction bases left unmatched: 11. Per germline, CDR1 SGHRS and CDR2 YFSETQ. This CDR3 has 15 amino acids. Written as DNA, the CDR3 is TGCGCCAGCAGAGCCCGGGACAGCCAAATTGAAAAACTGTTTTTT. It is translated as CASRARDSQIEKLFF.

A few counts support this clone. The CDR3 DNA sequence: TGTGCCAGCAGTGGGCCGTACACTGAAGCTTTCTTT. Residues: CASSGPYTEAFF. The chain has TRBV28 and TRBJ1-1; D gene unclear. Germline-derived CDR1 and CDR2 are MDHEN and SYDVKM. The CDR3 is 12 amino acids. Trimming took off 5 bases at V and 3 bases at J, with 7 bases between the two ends.

The genes are TRBV19 and TRBJ2-4, with TRBD2 as a possible D gene (6 bases). V lost 5 bases and J lost 7, with 18 bases in between. Germline assignment: CDR1 LNHDA and CDR2 SQIVND (reference sequence). The CDR3 has 15 residues. CDR3 in DNA: TGTGCCAGTAGTCCTACGTGGGGAGGAACCAACATTCAGTACTTC. It specifies CASSPTWGGTNIQYF. Complete variable domain (other parts from reference TRBV19 and TRBJ2-4): DGGITQSPKYLFRKEGQNVTLSCEQNLNHDAMYWYRQDPGQGLRLIYYSQIVNDFQKGDIAEGYSVSREKKESFPLTVTSAQKNPTAFYLCASSPTWGGTNIQYFGAGTRLSVL.

This rearrangement joins TRBV19 to TRBJ1-4; D ambiguous. V was cut by 3 bases and J by 0 bases, with 14 bases left in between. The CDR3 has 17 amino acids. Germline CDR1 reads LNHDA; CDR2 reads SQIVND (reference sequence). The CDR3 loop reads CASSIGTDSATNEKLFF. The CDR3 DNA is TGTGCCAGTAGTATCGGAACAGATTCTGCAACTAATGAAAAACTGTTTTTT.

The J gene is TRBJ1-1, the V gene TRBV6-1; possibly TRBD1 for D (6 bases). Germline V lookup: CDR1 MNHNS, CDR2 SASEGT. The V and J ends lost 4 bases and 2 bases respectively, with 11 bases between them. The CDR3 covers 14 residues. The CDR3 reads CASSATGVNTEAFF. The DNA of the CDR3 is TGTGCCAGCAGTGCGACAGGAGTAAACACTGAAGCTTTCTTT.